These 20 T cell receptor beta chains originate from one sample sequenced in a study of T cells in localized non-small cell lung cancer. Data came from immunoSEQ multiplex PCR; TCRdb stores just in-frame clones and leaves some out. The profile shows 86,000 or so clones, approximately 85% of them singletons. The sequencing here drew on peripheral blood, taken before any cancer treatment. All receptors derive from a man aged 35 to 69 with stage I lung adenocarcinoma.

The chain combines TRBV5-6 with TRBJ2-5; D is perhaps TRBD1 or TRBD2 (7 bases each). V was clipped by 4 bases and J by 5 bases, with 18 bases between them. Germline V gene lookup returns CDR1 SGHDT and CDR2 YYEEEE. CDR3 length: 15 residues. The CDR3 is CASSRTGAGRETQYF. CDR3 nucleotides: TGTGCCAGCAGCCGTACAGGGGCCGGGAGGGAGACCCAGTACTTC.

Regarding this clone: The sample carries other DNA sequences with the same CDR3. The chain combines TRBV27 with TRBJ1-1, with D possibly TRBD1 on 5 matching bases. The germline CDR1 and CDR2 sequences are MNHEY and SMNVEV (reference sequence). Trimming took off 5 bases at V and 1 base at J, with 11 bases between the two ends. CDR3 length equals 14 residues. The CDR3, as DNA: TGTGCCAGCAGTCCTCAGGGTCCGAACACTGAAGCTTTCTTT. Protein sequence: CASSPQGPNTEAFF.

This chain links TRBV19 with TRBJ1-5; D perhaps matches TRBD1 (5 bases). CDR3 size: 18 residues. Trimming removed 3 bases from V and 0 bases from J, with 18 bases in between. Germline V gene data show CDR1 as LNHDA and CDR2 as SQIVND (reference sequence). The CDR3 DNA reads as TGTGCCAGTAGTATGAGATCGCAATGGGACTATAGCAATCAGCCCCAGCATTTT. Translation gives CASSMRSQWDYSNQPQHF.

This clone has only one observation. The V and J genes are TRBV25-1 and TRBJ2-7; 10 nucleotides match TRBD2. Germline lookup yields CDR1 MGHDK and CDR2 SYGVNS. The trim removed 5 bases at V and 4 bases at J, leaving 8 bases unmatched. The CDR3 runs 15 residues. CDR3 bases: TGTGCCAGCAGTCCTCAGCGGGGGGGCCAATACGAGCAGTACTTC. The encoded protein is CASSPQRGGQYEQYF.

The rearrangement joins TRBV5-1 to TRBJ1-4; 8 bases fit TRBD1. Germline CDR1 and CDR2: SGHRS and YFSETQ. This CDR3 contains 17 residues. V lost 4 bases and J lost 2; bases outside the gene matches: 10. The CDR3 here is CASSGNRGFSTNEKLFF. In DNA form, the CDR3 reads TGCGCCAGCAGCGGAAACAGGGGGTTTTCCACTAATGAAAAACTGTTTTTT.

This clone was detected only once. This chain connects TRBV2 to TRBJ1-5; D may be TRBD1 (5 bases). CDR3 length: 13 amino acids. V lost 11 bases, J lost 6 bases, and 17 bases lay in between. Germline V gives CDR1 SNHLY, CDR2 FYNNEI. The CDR3 loop reads CAAQGGEGQPQHF. As DNA, the CDR3 is TGTGCCGCTCAAGGAGGGGAGGGTCAGCCCCAGCATTTT.

The chain has TRBV6-6 and TRBJ2-7, with 12 positions matching TRBD2. The V gene's germline CDR1 is MNHNY and CDR2 SVGAGI (reference sequence). With V trimmed by 2 bases and J by 13 bases, 12 bases remained unmatched. This CDR3 spans 15 amino acids. The CDR3 here is CASSYPQATSGSSYF. DNA of the CDR3: TGTGCCAGCAGTTACCCCCAAGCGACTAGCGGGAGTAGTTACTTC.

The rearrangement uses TRBV19 and TRBJ1-5, with D uncertain. The CDR3 spans 13 residues. Germline V lookup: CDR1 LNHDA, CDR2 SQIVND (reference sequence). The V gene lost 7 bases and the J gene lost 3 bases, with 10 bases spanning the gap. The CDR3 DNA reads TGTGCCAGTAATGAGTTAGTCAATCAGCCCCAGCATTTT. Translation: CASNELVNQPQHF.

This sequence joins TRBV5-1 and TRBJ2-7; 9 bases are a match to TRBD1. The junction had 8 bases not matched to a gene; V was cut back by 2 bases and J by 5 bases. Germline CDR1 is SGHRS and CDR2 is YFSETQ. The CDR3 extends over 15 amino acids. CDR3 in amino acids: CASSFYRGRPDEQYF. The CDR3 DNA reads as TGCGCCAGCAGCTTTTACAGGGGGCGCCCGGACGAGCAGTACTTC.

CDR3 nucleotides: TGTGCCAGCAGTGAATACCCCGTAGCGGGAGCATTCTACGAGCAGTACTTC. Protein product: CASSEYPVAGAFYEQYF. This chain uses TRBV6-1 with TRBJ2-7, with 9 bases identical to TRBD2. The length of the CDR3 is 17 residues. The germline V gene encodes CDR1 MNHNS and CDR2 SASEGT. Trimming removed 2 bases from V and 3 bases from J; junction bases left unmatched: 11.

This rearrangement joins TRBV2 to TRBJ2-5, with TRBD2 as a possible D gene (5 bases). V dropped 5 bases and J dropped 2 bases, with 15 bases sitting between them. This CDR3 contains 15 residues. CDR1 is SNHLY, CDR2 FYNNEI, per germline. In nucleotides, the CDR3 is TGTGCCAGCAGTTCTACCCCGGACTCACAAGAGACCCAGTACTTC. Its protein is CASSSTPDSQETQYF.

The chain couples TRBV6-5 to TRBJ2-2, with 9 bases that match TRBD1. This CDR3 has 13 residues. J lost 4 bases, V lost 8 bases, and 2 bases had no gene match. CDR1 MNHEY and CDR2 SVGAGI come from the germline V gene. The CDR3, as DNA: TGTGCCAGCTGGACAGGGGCCACCGGGGAGCTGTTTTTT. This gives the protein CASWTGATGELFF.

The chain links TRBV6-5 to TRBJ1-1; 12 positions agree with TRBD1. This CDR3 spans 15 amino acids. CDR1 and CDR2 (germline): MNHEY, SVGAGI. V shed 0 bases, J shed 6 bases, and the junction held 2 bases outside the gene matches. CDR3 residues: CASSYSGTGGPEAFF. The CDR3 DNA reads TGTGCCAGCAGTTACTCAGGGACAGGGGGCCCTGAAGCTTTCTTT.

The chain recombines TRBV9 with TRBJ2-2, with 7 bases aligning to TRBD1. CDR1 is SGDLS and CDR2 is YYNGEE in the germline V gene. The CDR3 consists of 16 residues. V lost 3 bases to trimming and J lost 6 bases; unmatched junction nucleotides: 11. The CDR3, as DNA: TGTGCCAGCAGCGCTCGAGGGGACAGAATTGCCGGGGAGCTGTTTTTT. This codes for CASSARGDRIAGELFF.

The CDR3 protein is CASSLGEVYEQYF. CDR3 nucleotide sequence: TGTGCCAGCAGCCTTGGTGAGGTATACGAGCAGTACTTC. V is TRBV7-6 and J is TRBJ2-7; no clear D. The CDR3 is 13 amino acids. Trimming took off 5 bases at V and 4 bases at J, with 12 bases between the two ends. CDR1 and CDR2 (germline): SGHVS, FNYEAQ. Full variable domain (outside the CDR3, taken from reference TRBV7-6 and TRBJ2-7): GAGVSQSPRYKVTKRGQDVALRCDPISGHVSLYWYRQALGQGPEFLTYFNYEAQQDKSGLPNDRFSAERPEGSISTLTIQRTEQRDSAMYRCASSLGEVYEQYFGPGTRLTVT.

This chain uses TRBV11-3 with TRBJ2-7; TRBD2 might be the D (5 bases). Germline V gene sequence: CDR1 SGHNT, CDR2 YENEEA. The CDR3 sequence is 12 residues long. V dropped 5 bases and J dropped 3 bases, with 8 bases sitting between them. The CDR3 is CASSHRGYEQYF. The CDR3 coding sequence is TGTGCCAGCAGCCACCGGGGCTACGAGCAGTACTTC. Full variable domain (remainder filled in from reference TRBV11-3 and TRBJ2-7): EAGVVQSPRYKIIEKKQPVAFWCNPISGHNTLYWYLQNLGQGPELLIRYENEEAVDDSQLPKDRFSAERLKGVDSTLKIQPAELGDSAVYLCASSHRGYEQYFGPGTRLTVT.

Only a few counts were recorded for this clone. This rearrangement joins TRBV7-2 to TRBJ1-6; unclear D gene. This CDR3 has 11 amino acids. V lost 7 bases and J 14 bases, leaving 12 bases between the germline ends. CDR1 SGHTA and CDR2 FQGNSA come from the germline V gene. The CDR3 protein is CASTLVGTLHF. The DNA for the CDR3 is TGTGCCAGCACCCTCGTGGGAACCCTCCACTTT.

V usage is TRBV23-1 and J usage is TRBJ2-1; the match to TRBD1 covers 8 bases. TRBV23-1 is designated an ORF whose function remains uncertain. With 2 bases clipped from V and 8 bases from J, the junction kept 20 bases outside the gene matches. This CDR3 is 19 amino acids long. CDR3 sequence (DNA): TGCGCCAGCAGTCAACCCGGGGACCGTTTCAGGGGGCTTAATTATGAGCAGTTCTTC. Encoded protein: CASSQPGDRFRGLNYEQFF.

The chain joins TRBV7-9 to TRBJ1-4; D gene unclear. V was clipped by 5 bases and J by 8 bases, with 21 bases between them. CDR3 length: 16 residues. Germline CDR1 SEHNR, CDR2 FQNEAQ (reference sequence). The CDR3 loop reads CASSPSRVDGREKLFF. In DNA form, the CDR3 reads TGTGCCAGCAGCCCCTCGCGGGTGGACGGGCGCGAAAAACTGTTTTTT.

The gene calls are TRBV7-3 and TRBJ2-7, with D possibly matching TRBD2 (6 bases). Germline-derived CDR1 and CDR2 are SGHTA and FQGTGA. This CDR3 comprises 15 residues. V lost 5 bases, J lost 2 bases, and 16 bases lay in between. Here the CDR3 DNA reads TGTGCCAGCAGCCAAGGGACTTCCCCTCCCTACGAGCAGTACTTC. Protein: CASSQGTSPPYEQYF.